This T cell receptor (beta chain) was recorded in a study of identical twins. Findings and caveats of the study: Insertion counts were lower in abundant cord blood beta clonotypes, a trend that memory repertoires did not show. Excess twin sharing in beta out-of-frame sequences was weaker. Analyses based on zero insertions could be partly confounded by invariant MAIT and iNKT cells.

Using its own MiXCR run on the 5' RACE reads, TCRdb lists one record per CDR3 protein. The repertoire has 550,000 to 800,000 distinct CDR3 sequences, less than 9% of them found once; the top ten carry 1.6%. A word on this clonotype: Antigen: not known.

Per the germline V gene, CDR1 is MDHEN and CDR2 is SYDVKM. The V end was cut by 7 bases, the J end by 8 bases, with 21 bases between. This CDR3 is 15 amino acids long. Among all donors, each was a healthy Caucasian. The sample was also reused in another study, on yellow fever vaccine responses in identical twins.

V gene TRBV28 combines with J gene TRBJ2-1; D is possibly TRBD2 (7 bases). This TCR derives from a woman younger than 35 in good health. Sequenced: PBMCs. The CDR3 loop reads CASIGLGGQGDEQFF. As DNA, the CDR3 is TGTGCCAGCATCGGCTTGGGGGGGCAGGGCGATGAGCAGTTCTTC.